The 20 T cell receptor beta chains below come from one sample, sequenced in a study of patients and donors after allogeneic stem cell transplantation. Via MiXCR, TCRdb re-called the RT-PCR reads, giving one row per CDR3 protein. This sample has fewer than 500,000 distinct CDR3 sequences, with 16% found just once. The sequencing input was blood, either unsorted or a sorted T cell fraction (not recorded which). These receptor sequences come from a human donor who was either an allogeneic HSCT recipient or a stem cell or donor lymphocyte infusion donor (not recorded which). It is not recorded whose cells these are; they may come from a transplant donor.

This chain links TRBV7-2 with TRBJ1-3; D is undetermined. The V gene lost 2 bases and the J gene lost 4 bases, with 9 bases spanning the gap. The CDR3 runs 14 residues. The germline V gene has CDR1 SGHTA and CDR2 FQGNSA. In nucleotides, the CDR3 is TGTGCCAGCAGCTTAAAGGGATGGGGAAACACCATATATTTT. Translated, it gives CASSLKGWGNTIYF.

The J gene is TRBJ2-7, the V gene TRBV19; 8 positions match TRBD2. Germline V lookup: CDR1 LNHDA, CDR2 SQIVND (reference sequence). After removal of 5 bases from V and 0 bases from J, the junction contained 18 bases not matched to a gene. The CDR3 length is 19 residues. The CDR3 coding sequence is TGTGCCAGTAGTTCTCCGGGACTAGGGACTATCCGGAGCTCCTACGAGCAGTACTTC. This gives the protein CASSSPGLGTIRSSYEQYF. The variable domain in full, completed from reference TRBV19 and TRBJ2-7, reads DGGITQSPKYLFRKEGQNVTLSCEQNLNHDAMYWYRQDPGQGLRLIYYSQIVNDFQKGDIAEGYSVSREKKESFPLTVTSAQKNPTAFYLCASSSPGLGTIRSSYEQYFGPGTRLTVT.

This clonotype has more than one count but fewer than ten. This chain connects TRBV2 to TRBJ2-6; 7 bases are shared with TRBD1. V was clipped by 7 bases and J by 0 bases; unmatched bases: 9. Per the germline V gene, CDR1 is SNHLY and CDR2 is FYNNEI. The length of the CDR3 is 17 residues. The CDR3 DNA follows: TGTGCCAGCACGAGGGGGCCGCCGCTCTCTGGGGCCAACGTCCTGACTTTC. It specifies CASTRGPPLSGANVLTF.

CDR3 bases: TGTGCCAGCAGCTTGGGAACAGGACCCCATGGCTACACCTTC. It specifies CASSLGTGPHGYTF. J is TRBJ1-2 and V is TRBV5-5, with D possibly being TRBD1 (5 bases). The CDR3 length is 14 residues. CDR1 and CDR2 from the germline V gene are SGHKS and YYEKEE (reference sequence). Trimming cost V 0 bases and J 6 bases, with 12 bases left between them.

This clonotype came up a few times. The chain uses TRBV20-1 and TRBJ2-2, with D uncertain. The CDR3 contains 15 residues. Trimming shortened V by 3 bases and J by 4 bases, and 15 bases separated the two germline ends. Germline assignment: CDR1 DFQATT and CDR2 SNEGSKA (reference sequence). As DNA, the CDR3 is TGCAGTGCTAGTCCGTCCGGTTTTGGCACCGGGGAGCTGTTTTTT. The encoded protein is CSASPSGFGTGELFF.

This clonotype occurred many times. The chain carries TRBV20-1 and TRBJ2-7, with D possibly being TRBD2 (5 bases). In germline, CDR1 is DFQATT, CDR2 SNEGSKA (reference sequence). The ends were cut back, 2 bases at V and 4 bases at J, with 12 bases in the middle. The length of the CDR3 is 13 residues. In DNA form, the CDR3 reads TGCAGTGCTAGACAGAGAGGGTGGTACGAGCAGTACTTC. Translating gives CSARQRGWYEQYF.

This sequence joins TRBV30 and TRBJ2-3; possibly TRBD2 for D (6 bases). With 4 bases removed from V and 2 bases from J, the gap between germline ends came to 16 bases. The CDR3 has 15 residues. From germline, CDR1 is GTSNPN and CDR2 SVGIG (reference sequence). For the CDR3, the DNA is TGTGCCTGGATGGTGATGCGGGGCCTCACAGATACGCAGTATTTT. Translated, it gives CAWMVMRGLTDTQYF.

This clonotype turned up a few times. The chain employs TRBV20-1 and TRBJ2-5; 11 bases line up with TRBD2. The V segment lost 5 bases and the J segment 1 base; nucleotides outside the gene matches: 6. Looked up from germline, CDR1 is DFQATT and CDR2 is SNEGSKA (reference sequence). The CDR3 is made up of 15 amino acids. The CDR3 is CSAPRLAGSQETQYF. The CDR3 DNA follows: TGCAGTGCTCCTCGACTAGCGGGGTCCCAAGAGACCCAGTACTTC.

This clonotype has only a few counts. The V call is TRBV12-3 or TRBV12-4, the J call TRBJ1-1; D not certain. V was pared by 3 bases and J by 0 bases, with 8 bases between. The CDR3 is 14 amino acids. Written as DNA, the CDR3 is TGTGCCAGCAGTTTCATTACGTTGAACACTGAAGCTTTCTTT. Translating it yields CASSFITLNTEAFF.

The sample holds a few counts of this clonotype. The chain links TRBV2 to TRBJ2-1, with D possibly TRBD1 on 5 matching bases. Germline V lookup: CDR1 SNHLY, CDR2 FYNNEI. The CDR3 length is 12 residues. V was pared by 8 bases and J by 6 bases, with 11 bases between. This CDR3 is CASCKGPNEQFF. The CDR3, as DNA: TGTGCCAGCTGCAAGGGGCCCAATGAGCAGTTCTTC.

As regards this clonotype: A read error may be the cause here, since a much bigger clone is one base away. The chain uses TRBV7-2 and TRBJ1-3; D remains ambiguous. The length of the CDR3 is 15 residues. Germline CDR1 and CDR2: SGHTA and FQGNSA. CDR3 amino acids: CASSADVTAGNAIYF. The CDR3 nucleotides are TGTGCCAGCAGCGCGGACGTTACGGCTGGAAACGCCATATATTTT.

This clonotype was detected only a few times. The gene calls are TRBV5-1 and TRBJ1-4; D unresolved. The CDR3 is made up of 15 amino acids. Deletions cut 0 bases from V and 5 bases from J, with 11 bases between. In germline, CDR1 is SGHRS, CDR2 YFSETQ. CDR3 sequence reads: CASSLGDTKNEKLFF. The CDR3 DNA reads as TGCGCCAGCAGCTTGGGAGACACCAAAAATGAAAAACTGTTTTTT.

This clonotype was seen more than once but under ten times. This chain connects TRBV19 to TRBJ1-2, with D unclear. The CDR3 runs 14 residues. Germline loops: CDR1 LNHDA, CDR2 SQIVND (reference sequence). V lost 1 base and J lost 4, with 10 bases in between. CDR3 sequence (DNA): TGTGCCAGTAGTATAGCGGGCAGACTCTATGGCTACACCTTC. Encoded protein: CASSIAGRLYGYTF.

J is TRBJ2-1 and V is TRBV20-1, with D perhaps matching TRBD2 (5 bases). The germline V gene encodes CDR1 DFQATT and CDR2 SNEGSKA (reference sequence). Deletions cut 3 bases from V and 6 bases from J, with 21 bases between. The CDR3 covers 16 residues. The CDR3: CSASPSGWESLNEQFF. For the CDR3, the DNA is TGCAGTGCTAGCCCTTCGGGGTGGGAGTCCCTCAATGAGCAGTTCTTC.

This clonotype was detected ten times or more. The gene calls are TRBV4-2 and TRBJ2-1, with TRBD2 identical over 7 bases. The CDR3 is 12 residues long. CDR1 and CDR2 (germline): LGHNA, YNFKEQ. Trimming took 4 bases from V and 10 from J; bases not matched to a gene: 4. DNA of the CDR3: TGTGCCAGCAGCCTCGAGCGGGGCGAGCAGTTCTTC. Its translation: CASSLERGEQFF.

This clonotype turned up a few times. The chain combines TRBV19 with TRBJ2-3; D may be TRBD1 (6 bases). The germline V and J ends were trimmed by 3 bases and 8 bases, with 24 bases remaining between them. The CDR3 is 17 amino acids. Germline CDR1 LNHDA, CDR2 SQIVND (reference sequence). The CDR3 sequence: CASSIRDPPAARGTQYF. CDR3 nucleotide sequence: TGTGCCAGTAGTATCAGGGACCCCCCGGCTGCCAGGGGTACGCAGTATTTT.

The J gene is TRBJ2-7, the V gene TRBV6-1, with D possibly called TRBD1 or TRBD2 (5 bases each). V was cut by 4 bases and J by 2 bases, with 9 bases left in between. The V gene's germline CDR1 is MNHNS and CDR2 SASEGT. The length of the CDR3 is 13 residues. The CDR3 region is CASSVSGPYEQYF. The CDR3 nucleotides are TGTGCCAGCAGTGTTTCGGGGCCCTACGAGCAGTACTTC.

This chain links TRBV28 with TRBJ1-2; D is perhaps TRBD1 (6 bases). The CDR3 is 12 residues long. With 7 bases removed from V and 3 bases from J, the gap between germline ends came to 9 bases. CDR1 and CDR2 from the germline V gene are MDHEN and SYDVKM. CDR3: CASKDSDYGYTF. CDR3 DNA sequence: TGTGCCAGCAAGGACAGTGACTATGGCTACACCTTC.

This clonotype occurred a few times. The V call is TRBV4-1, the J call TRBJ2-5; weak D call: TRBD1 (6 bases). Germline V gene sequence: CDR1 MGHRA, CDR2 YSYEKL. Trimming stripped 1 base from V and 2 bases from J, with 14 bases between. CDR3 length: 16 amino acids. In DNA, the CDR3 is TGCGCCAGCAGCCAAGGGGGGCTAGCACCTCAAGAGACCCAGTACTTC. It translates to CASSQGGLAPQETQYF.

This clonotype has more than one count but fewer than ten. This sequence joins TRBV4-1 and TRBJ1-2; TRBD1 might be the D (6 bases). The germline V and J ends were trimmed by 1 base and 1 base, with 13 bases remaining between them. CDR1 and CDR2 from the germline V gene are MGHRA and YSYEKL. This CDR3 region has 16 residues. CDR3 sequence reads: CASSQVRGRGNYGYTF. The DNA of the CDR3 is TGCGCCAGCAGCCAAGTCCGGGGGCGCGGTAACTATGGCTACACCTTC.